One sample yielded the 30 T cell receptor beta chains listed below, sequenced in a study of beta chain features in type 1 diabetes. Isolated RNA was reverse transcribed in full, so expressed TCRB transcripts were sequenced. This table comes from immunoSEQ multiplex PCR, and its TCRdb copy is limited to in-frame clones, with some not included. The table shows some 99,000 clones, with around 40% occurring only once. The sequenced material came from stem cell memory CD4+ T cells from blood. The receptor source for this set is a woman between 18 and 29 years old in good health.

J is TRBJ2-1 and V is TRBV6-1; D possibly corresponds to TRBD2 (5 bases). In germline, CDR1 is MNHNS, CDR2 SASEGT. The length of the CDR3 is 15 residues. V gave up 7 bases and J gave up 9 bases, with 22 bases separating them. This chain's CDR3 is CASTRLGGGSSEQFF. CDR3 nucleotides: TGTGCCAGCACTAGGCTTGGCGGAGGTTCAAGTGAGCAGTTCTTC.

The chain recombines TRBV9 with TRBJ2-1; 14 nucleotides align to TRBD2. Germline values: CDR1 SGDLS, CDR2 YYNGEE. This CDR3 spans 15 amino acids. Losses at the gene ends were 4 bases for V and 9 bases for J; bases not matched to a gene: 6. Here the CDR3 reads CASSTRLAGGTEQFF. CDR3 in DNA: TGTGCCAGCAGCACTCGACTAGCGGGAGGGACTGAGCAGTTCTTC.

The chain couples TRBV2 to TRBJ2-2; perhaps TRBD1 as D (6 bases). Trimming took off 4 bases at V and 5 bases at J, with 11 bases between the two ends. CDR3 length: 14 residues. The germline CDR1 and CDR2 sequences are SNHLY and FYNNEI. In DNA form, the CDR3 reads TGTGCCAGCAGTGTGTATCAGGGGACCGGGGAGCTGTTTTTT. This sequence encodes CASSVYQGTGELFF.

CDR3 region: CASRGGGPAHWAFF. CDR3 in DNA: TGTGCCAGCAGAGGCGGGGGCCCGGCACACTGGGCTTTCTTT. The rearrangement uses TRBV6-5 and TRBJ1-1; possible D gene TRBD1, 6 bases. CDR3 length: 14 amino acids. The germline V gene encodes CDR1 MNHEY and CDR2 SVGAGI. Trimming cost V 6 bases and J 11 bases, with 22 bases left between them.

The chain combines TRBV2 with TRBJ1-5; no definite D call. Germline V gene lookup returns CDR1 SNHLY and CDR2 FYNNEI. The CDR3 is made up of 11 amino acids. Trimming took 3 bases from V and 6 from J, leaving 3 bases between them. The chain's CDR3 is CASSDSQPQHF. The CDR3 DNA reads as TGTGCCAGCAGTGACAGTCAGCCCCAGCATTTT.

This clone occurred a few times. The chain joins TRBV28 to TRBJ2-1, with a weak D call TRBD2 (6 bases). The CDR3 covers 12 residues. Trimming removed 2 bases at V and 7 bases at J, with 6 bases between. The germline gives CDR1 MDHEN, CDR2 SYDVKM. DNA of the CDR3: TGTGCCAGCAGTTTAGGGGGGAATGAGCAGTTCTTC. Translation: CASSLGGNEQFF.

Of note for this clone: Compared with germline, one end of the junction differs, possibly owing to a read error. This chain connects TRBV7-7 to TRBJ2-3, with D hard to call. The germline V gene encodes CDR1 SSHAT and CDR2 FNYEAQ (reference sequence). The CDR3 contains 12 residues. CDR3: CASSPITDTQYF. The CDR3 nucleotides read TGTGCTAGCAGCCCCATCACAGATACGCAGTATTTT.

This clone turned up a few times. The rearrangement links TRBV30 to TRBJ1-5; D is possibly TRBD1 (6 bases). From germline, CDR1 is GTSNPN and CDR2 SVGIG (reference sequence). The CDR3 consists of 12 residues. Trimming took 4 bases from V and 3 from J, leaving 7 bases between them. CDR3 sequence reads: CAWNRDNQPQHF. The CDR3 DNA reads as TGTGCCTGGAACAGGGACAATCAGCCCCAGCATTTT.

This clone was seen a handful of times. The chain has TRBV28 and TRBJ1-1, with no clear D. V lost 6 bases to trimming and J lost 5 bases, with 13 bases between them. From germline, CDR1 is MDHEN and CDR2 SYDVKM. This CDR3 contains 13 residues. The CDR3 DNA reads TGTGCCAGCAGCAGCCAGAGGGTGACTGAAGCTTTCTTT. It encodes CASSSQRVTEAFF.

The CDR3 nucleotides read TGTGCCAGCAGCTCGCCAAAAGATAGCGGGAGTTTCCGGGAGCTGTTTTTT. Translating gives CASSSPKDSGSFRELFF. J is TRBJ2-2 and V is TRBV7-9; 9 nucleotides match TRBD2. After removal of 4 bases from V and 9 bases from J, the junction contained 15 bases not matched to a gene. Germline assignment: CDR1 SEHNR and CDR2 FQNEAQ (reference sequence). This CDR3 contains 17 residues.

This chain uses TRBV7-3 with TRBJ2-1, with D perhaps matching TRBD2 (6 bases). The germline V and J ends were trimmed by 5 bases and 7 bases, with 18 bases remaining between them. CDR3 length equals 15 residues. Germline loops: CDR1 SGHTA, CDR2 FQGTGA. The CDR3 coding sequence is TGTGCCAGCAGCCTCCGGGGGATTAAGGGTAATGAGCAGTTCTTC. Translation gives CASSLRGIKGNEQFF.

The chain combines TRBV27 with TRBJ2-3; 7 bases match TRBD2. The length of the CDR3 is 17 residues. In germline, CDR1 is MNHEY, CDR2 SMNVEV (reference sequence). J gave up 8 bases and V 8 bases, and 22 bases lay outside the gene matches. In DNA form, the CDR3 reads TGTGCCAGCCGGGAGGAACAAAGGCTAGCAGCCTCATCTACGCAGTATTTT. It codes for CASREEQRLAASSTQYF.

This chain's CDR3 is CASSYSNKRNEQFF. For the CDR3, the DNA is TGTGCCAGCAGTTACTCGAACAAGCGCAATGAGCAGTTCTTC. This rearrangement joins TRBV6-5 to TRBJ2-1; D gene ambiguous. The CDR3 sequence is 14 residues long. Germline V gene lookup returns CDR1 MNHEY and CDR2 SVGAGI. V lost 0 bases, J lost 6 bases, and 9 bases lay in between.

This clone has only a few counts. The chain recombines TRBV25-1 with TRBJ1-2, with D perhaps matching TRBD1 (5 bases). The CDR3 totals 11 residues. Germline values: CDR1 MGHDK, CDR2 SYGVNS. V gave up 5 bases and J gave up 4 bases, with 5 bases separating them. The CDR3 loop is CASSQGYGYTF. In DNA form, the CDR3 reads TGTGCCAGCAGTCAGGGCTATGGCTACACCTTC.

The V call is TRBV7-2, the J call TRBJ2-1; 14 positions agree with TRBD2. CDR1 and CDR2 (germline): SGHTA, FQGNSA. The CDR3 is 16 amino acids. The V and J ends lost 1 base and 12 bases, in that order; junction bases with no gene match: 8. CDR3 nucleotide sequence: TGTGCCAGCAGCTTAGGAGGGACTAGCGGGAGATGGGGGCAGTTCTTC. Residues: CASSLGGTSGRWGQFF.

In this sample, this clone turned up a few times. This chain uses TRBV18 with TRBJ2-7; TRBD1 is a possible D gene (6 bases). Trimming shortened V by 1 base and J by 5 bases, and 18 bases separated the two germline ends. The germline V gene has CDR1 KGHSH and CDR2 LQKENI. This CDR3 region has 16 residues. The CDR3 is CASSPLARGSGNEQYF. The CDR3 region has the DNA TGTGCCAGCTCACCACTCGCAAGGGGGTCGGGGAACGAGCAGTACTTC.

The chain couples TRBV4-2 to TRBJ2-7; a possible D gene is TRBD2 (5 bases). This CDR3 is built from 15 residues. From germline, CDR1 is LGHNA and CDR2 YNFKEQ. The V end was cut by 3 bases, the J end by 0 bases, with 12 bases between. The CDR3 spells CASSHETGYSYEQYF. The DNA for the CDR3 is TGTGCCAGCAGCCATGAGACGGGATACTCCTACGAGCAGTACTTC.

The chain uses TRBV4-2 and TRBJ2-1, with 7 bases lining up with TRBD1. The germline V gene encodes CDR1 LGHNA and CDR2 YNFKEQ. V was clipped by 3 bases and J by 13 bases; unmatched bases: 12. The CDR3 has 14 amino acids. CDR3 region: CASSQDKGTGEQFF. The CDR3 DNA sequence: TGTGCCAGCAGCCAGGATAAAGGTACAGGGGAACAGTTCTTC.

The V call is TRBV6-1, the J call TRBJ2-7; D is unclear. Per the germline V gene, CDR1 is MNHNS and CDR2 is SASEGT. This CDR3 is 13 amino acids long. Trimming took off 2 bases at V and 6 bases at J, with 11 bases between the two ends. CDR3 DNA sequence: TGTGCCAGCAGTGAATTTAGGAGTTCCGAGCAGTACTTC. Amino acids: CASSEFRSSEQYF.

The V call is TRBV9, the J call TRBJ1-1, with 8 bases fitting TRBD1. The CDR3 runs to 15 residues. V was clipped by 3 bases and J by 4 bases; unmatched bases: 8. Germline V gene data show CDR1 as SGDLS and CDR2 as YYNGEE. CDR3 in DNA: TGTGCCAGCAGCGGGCGCAGGGGGCCGGGCACTGAAGCTTTCTTT. Residues: CASSGRRGPGTEAFF.

This chain connects TRBV28 to TRBJ1-2; TRBD1 matches at 7 bases. Trimming removed 4 bases from V and 5 bases from J; junction bases left unmatched: 1. CDR1 MDHEN and CDR2 SYDVKM come from the germline V gene. The CDR3 sequence is 12 residues long. CDR3 in amino acids: CASSSRGYGYTF. The CDR3 nucleotides are TGTGCCAGCAGTTCCAGGGGGTATGGCTACACCTTC.

A single count supports this clone. The chain employs TRBV28 and TRBJ2-5; D is undetermined. Per the germline V gene, CDR1 is MDHEN and CDR2 is SYDVKM. V was cut by 7 bases and J by 5 bases, with 17 bases left in between. The CDR3 extends over 14 amino acids. CDR3 nucleotide sequence: TGTGCCAGCATGGTCCTAGGTAGCACGGAGACCCAGTACTTC. Translating gives CASMVLGSTETQYF.

This chain links TRBV4-2 with TRBJ2-1; maybe TRBD2 (6 bases). Germline V gives CDR1 LGHNA, CDR2 YNFKEQ. This CDR3 has 17 amino acids. V shed 4 bases and J shed 4 bases, with 20 bases lying between them. The CDR3 region is CASSLISGGMGYNEQFF. As DNA, the CDR3 is TGTGCCAGCAGCCTTATTAGTGGCGGGATGGGGTACAATGAGCAGTTCTTC.

The chain couples TRBV5-6 to TRBJ2-3, with 7 bases aligning to TRBD1. V lost 1 base and J lost 2; bases outside the gene matches: 10. This CDR3 is built from 17 residues. Germline V CDR1 and CDR2: SGHDT, YYEEEE. The CDR3 nucleotides are TGTGCCAGCAGCTTGCTCCTGACAGGGACCTCCACAGATACGCAGTATTTT. Translation: CASSLLLTGTSTDTQYF. Full variable domain (rest looked up from reference TRBV5-6 and TRBJ2-3): DAGVTQSPTHLIKTRGQQVTLRCSPKSGHDTVSWYQQALGQGPQFIFQYYEEEERQRGNFPDRFSGHQFPNYSSELNVNALLLGDSALYLCASSLLLTGTSTDTQYFGPGTRLTVL.

This clone was counted a few times. J is TRBJ1-1 and V is TRBV28; maybe TRBD1 (6 bases). The CDR3 has 13 residues. V was trimmed by 5 bases and J by 0 bases, leaving 7 bases between them. The germline V gene has CDR1 MDHEN and CDR2 SYDVKM. CDR3 nucleotides: TGTGCCAGCAGTGGGACAATGAACACTGAAGCTTTCTTT. This codes for CASSGTMNTEAFF.

The chain employs TRBV5-4 and TRBJ1-4; unclear D gene. The CDR3 loop spans 15 amino acids. V was clipped by 4 bases and J by 8 bases, with 18 bases between them. CDR1 SGHNT and CDR2 YYREEE come from the germline V gene (reference sequence). In DNA form, the CDR3 reads TGTGCCAGCAGCCCGCGGGATCACCCGGGGGAAAAACTGTTTTTT. It yields the protein CASSPRDHPGEKLFF.

This clone appeared once. The chain couples TRBV5-6 to TRBJ2-1; 7 bases map to TRBD2. The CDR3 has 17 residues. CDR1 is SGHDT, CDR2 YYEEEE, per germline. After removal of 1 base from V and 5 bases from J, the junction contained 12 bases not matched to a gene. The CDR3: CASSLRYGLAVNNEQFF. CDR3 coding DNA: TGTGCCAGCAGCTTGCGGTATGGGCTAGCGGTAAACAATGAGCAGTTCTTC.

The rearrangement links TRBV20-1 to TRBJ1-2; tentatively, D is TRBD1 (5 bases). The CDR3 has 11 residues. Germline V lookup: CDR1 DFQATT, CDR2 SNEGSKA (reference sequence). V lost 5 bases to trimming and J lost 7 bases, with 11 bases between them. The CDR3 protein is CSAPAGGGYTF. The CDR3 DNA sequence: TGCAGTGCTCCTGCGGGGGGTGGCTACACCTTC.

This clone showed up just a few times. The genes are TRBV19 and TRBJ1-3, with a possible D match to TRBD1 (6 bases). The CDR3 loop spans 14 amino acids. V was pared by 6 bases and J by 0 bases, with 9 bases between. Germline V CDR1 and CDR2: LNHDA, SQIVND (reference sequence). CDR3 in DNA: TGTGCCAGTAGATTGGACAGCTCTGGAAACACCATATATTTT. Translating it yields CASRLDSSGNTIYF.

The rearrangement uses TRBV11-2 and TRBJ2-6; 10 nucleotides agree with TRBD2. V lost 3 bases, J lost 4 bases, and 9 bases stayed unmatched. CDR1 is SGHAT and CDR2 is FQNNGV in the germline V gene. This CDR3 region has 18 residues. CDR3 coding DNA: TGTGCCAGCAGCTTGCGGCTAGCGGGAGCAAACGGGGCCAACGTCCTGACTTTC. It encodes CASSLRLAGANGANVLTF.